This T cell receptor (beta chain) was identified during a study of T cells in Graves' hyperthyroidism and ophthalmopathy. RNA transcripts provided the source from which TCR beta CDR3 regions were amplified. TCR CDR3 underwent first-round RT-PCR with the HTBI primer set. TCRdb itself ran the multiplex PCR reads through MiXCR, one entry per CDR3 protein. The table has around 300,000 distinct CDR3 sequences, less than 30% seen once; the top ten hold approximately 30%. Germline V lookup: CDR1 SNHLY, CDR2 FYNNEI. The CDR3 has 17 amino acids. Using 10 ml of fresh peripheral blood, PBMCs were prepared. Worth noting for this clonotype: With a much larger clone just one base away, this may be a read error.

Sample: blood. The rearrangement uses TRBV2 and TRBJ1-3; the D is unclear. This clonotype was sampled from a middle-aged man with Graves' hyperthyroidism that later progressed to Graves' ophthalmopathy. This CDR3 is CVSSEARGSDSGNTIYF. In DNA, the CDR3 is TGTGTCAGCAGTGAAGCGAGAGGTAGCGACTCTGGAAACACCATATATTTT.